This T cell receptor (beta chain) derives from a study of PD-1 blockade in classical Hodgkin lymphoma. Using immunoSEQ multiplex PCR, the repertoire was profiled, and TCRdb retains in-frame clones only, with some absent. Of 2,000 or so clones in the sample, just under 85% were seen once. Relapse was seen in all patients after autologous stem cell transplantation, and brentuximab vedotin exposure was variable. Thawed PBMCs supplied CD8+ T cells via magnetic negative selection. The study recorded best responses of complete response, partial response or progressive disease. V trimming: 4 bases; J trimming: 5 bases; junction bases outside the gene matches: 28. Germline CDR1 SGHRS, CDR2 YFSETQ. The CDR3 has 22 residues.

The clonotype was recovered from a human donor with classical Hodgkin lymphoma. The genes are TRBV5-1 and TRBJ2-1; 9 bases are shared with TRBD2. This specimen was CD8+ T cells from blood, taken at baseline. This chain's CDR3 is CASSHPSFGSSVSGRTDNEQFF. The CDR3 coding sequence is TGCGCCAGCAGCCATCCTTCTTTCGGATCGTCTGTTAGCGGGAGAACTGACAATGAGCAGTTCTTC.